This T cell receptor (beta chain) was identified in a study of CD8 T cells in ankylosing spondylitis. Quantitative 5'-RACE with molecular barcodes generated TCR beta libraries. TCRdb called the 5' RACE reads again in MiXCR, with one record for every CDR3 protein. The sample records 250,000 or so distinct CDR3 sequences, 24% being singletons. The study's findings and limits: Researchers report that disease-linked clones proved CD8+ and relatively rare in peripheral blood. Among TCR beta sequences, a motif of fewer than 10 highly homologous variants appeared characteristic of ankylosing spondylitis blood. Disease-linked clones reportedly concentrated significantly in matched ankylosing spondylitis synovial fluid.

As concerns this clonotype: Antigen unknown.

Sequenced sample: blood, either unsorted or a sorted T cell fraction (not recorded which). This clonotype originated in a male donor with ankylosing spondylitis or in good health (not recorded which).

CDR3 sequence: CASRNQGVDTEAFF. The CDR3 DNA reads TGTGCCAGCAGGAACCAGGGCGTAGACACTGAAGCTTTCTTT. The chain couples TRBV2 to TRBJ1-1, with D perhaps TRBD1 (5 bases). The germline V gene encodes CDR1 SNHLY and CDR2 FYNNEI. V was clipped by 6 bases and J by 3 bases, with 14 bases between them. The CDR3 length is 14 residues.